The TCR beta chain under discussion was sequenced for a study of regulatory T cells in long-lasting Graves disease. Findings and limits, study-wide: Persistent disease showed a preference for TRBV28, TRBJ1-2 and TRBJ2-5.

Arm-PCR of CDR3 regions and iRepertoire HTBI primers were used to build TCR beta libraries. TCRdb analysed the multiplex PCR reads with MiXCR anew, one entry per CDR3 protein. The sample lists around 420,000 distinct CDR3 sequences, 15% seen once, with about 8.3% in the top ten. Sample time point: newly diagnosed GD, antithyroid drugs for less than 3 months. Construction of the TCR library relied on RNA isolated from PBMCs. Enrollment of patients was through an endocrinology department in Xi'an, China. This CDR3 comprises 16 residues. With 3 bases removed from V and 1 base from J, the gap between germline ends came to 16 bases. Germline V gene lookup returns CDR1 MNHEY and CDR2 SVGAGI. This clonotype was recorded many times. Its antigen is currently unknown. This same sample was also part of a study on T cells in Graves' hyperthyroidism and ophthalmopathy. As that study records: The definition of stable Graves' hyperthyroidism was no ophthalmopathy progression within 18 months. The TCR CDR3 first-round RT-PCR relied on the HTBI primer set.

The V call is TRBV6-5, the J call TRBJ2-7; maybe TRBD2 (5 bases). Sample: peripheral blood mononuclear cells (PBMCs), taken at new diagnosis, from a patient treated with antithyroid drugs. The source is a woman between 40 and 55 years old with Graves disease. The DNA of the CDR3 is TGTGCCAGCAGTTATCCGCGCGGGCCCTCGTCCTACGAGCAGTACTTC. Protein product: CASSYPRGPSSYEQYF.